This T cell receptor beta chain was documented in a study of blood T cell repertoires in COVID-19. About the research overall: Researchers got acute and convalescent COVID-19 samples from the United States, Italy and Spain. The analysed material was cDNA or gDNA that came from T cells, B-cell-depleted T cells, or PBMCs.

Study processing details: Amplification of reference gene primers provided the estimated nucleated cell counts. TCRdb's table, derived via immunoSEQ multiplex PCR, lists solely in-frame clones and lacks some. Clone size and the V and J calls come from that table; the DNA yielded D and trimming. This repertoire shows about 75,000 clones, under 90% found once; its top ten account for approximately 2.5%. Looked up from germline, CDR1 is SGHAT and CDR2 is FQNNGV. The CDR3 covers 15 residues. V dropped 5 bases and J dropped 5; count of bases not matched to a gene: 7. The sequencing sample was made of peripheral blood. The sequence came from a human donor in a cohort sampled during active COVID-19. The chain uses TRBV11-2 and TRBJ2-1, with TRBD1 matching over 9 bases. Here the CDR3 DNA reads TGTGCCAGCAGCCCCTGGACAGGGGATAACAATGAGCAGTTCTTC. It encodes CASSPWTGDNNEQFF.